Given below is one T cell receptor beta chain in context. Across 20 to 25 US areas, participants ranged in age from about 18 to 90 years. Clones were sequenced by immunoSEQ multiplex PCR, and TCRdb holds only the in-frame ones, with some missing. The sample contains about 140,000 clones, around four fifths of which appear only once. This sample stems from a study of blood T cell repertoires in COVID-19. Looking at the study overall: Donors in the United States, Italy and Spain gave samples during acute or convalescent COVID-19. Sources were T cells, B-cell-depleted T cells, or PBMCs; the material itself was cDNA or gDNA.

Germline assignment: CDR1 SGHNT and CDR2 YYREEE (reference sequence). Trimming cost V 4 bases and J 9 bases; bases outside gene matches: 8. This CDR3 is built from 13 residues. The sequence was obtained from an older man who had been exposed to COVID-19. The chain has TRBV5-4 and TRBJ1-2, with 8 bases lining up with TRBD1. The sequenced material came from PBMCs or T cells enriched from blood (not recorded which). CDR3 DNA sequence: TGTGCCAGCAGCACGAAAACAGGGGGGAGCTACACCTTC. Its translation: CASSTKTGGSYTF.